This T cell receptor beta chain stems from a study of blood T cells in healthy people across ages. Findings and caveats of the study: Roughly linearly, TCR beta diversity per million T cells fell as age increased.

As regards this clonotype: Its antigen remains unidentified.

The sample, around 9.9 milliliters of peripheral blood, was drawn from each donor. The second PCR ran roughly 6 to 11 cycles with a sample-barcoded 5' primer and J-beta primers. TCRdb used MiXCR to reprocess the 5' RACE reads, holding one entry per CDR3 protein. The sample gives about 930,000 distinct CDR3 sequences, about 29% of which show up once; roughly 10% is in the top ten. Germline-derived CDR1 and CDR2 are LNHDA and SQIVND (reference sequence). V shed 4 bases and J shed 2 bases, with 11 bases lying between them. CDR3 length: 14 residues. The sample also formed part of further work on T cells of mothers and their children.

The clonotype was recovered from a woman in her forties in good health. The sequenced sample was blood. The V call is TRBV19, the J call TRBJ2-5; a possible D gene is TRBD1 (5 bases). CDR3 sequence: CASSTRQLQETQYF. The CDR3 bases are TGTGCCAGTAGTACCCGACAGTTACAAGAGACCCAGTACTTC. Full variable domain (remainder filled in from reference TRBV19 and TRBJ2-5): DGGITQSPKYLFRKEGQNVTLSCEQNLNHDAMYWYRQDPGQGLRLIYYSQIVNDFQKGDIAEGYSVSREKKESFPLTVTSAQKNPTAFYLCASSTRQLQETQYFGPGTRLLVL.